These 4 T cell receptor beta chains originate from one sample sequenced in a study of identical twins (dated by TCRdb to 2015 to 2016). Libraries were constructed by 5' RACE. Sequencing was carried out with an Illumina HiSeq 2000. The raw public data were reprocessed by TCRdb itself: fastp quality trimming at Q25, MiXCR clonotype calling, in-frame beta chains only. Rows are unified per CDR3 protein, each entry keeping the most common DNA and genes. This sample comprises around 470,000 distinct CDR3 sequences, 12% to 15% of them detected only once. Around 0.57% of the sample goes to the ten largest clones. The same specimen was also included in a second study, on yellow fever vaccine responses in identical twins.

The sample comprised CD4+ T cells sorted from blood. These receptors originate from a young woman in good health.

The chain uses TRBV24-1 and TRBJ2-6; D gene ambiguous. The length of the CDR3 is 14 residues. Trimming left V 6 bases short and J 0 bases short, with 5 bases between. Germline values: CDR1 KGHDR, CDR2 SFDVKD. The CDR3 DNA reads TGTGCCACCAGTACGCGCTCTGGGGCCAACGTCCTGACTTTC. This sequence encodes CATSTRSGANVLTF.

The table lists this clonotype with a few counts. As DNA, the CDR3 is TGCGCCAGCAGCACTTTAGCGGGGGGCACAGATACGCAGTATTTT. The encoded protein is CASSTLAGGTDTQYF. The V and J genes are TRBV5-1 and TRBJ2-3; 9 bases align to TRBD2. Looked up from germline, CDR1 is SGHRS and CDR2 is YFSETQ. The CDR3 covers 15 residues. After removal of 4 bases from V and 1 base from J, the junction contained 4 bases not matched to a gene. Full variable domain (remainder filled in from reference TRBV5-1 and TRBJ2-3): KAGVTQTPRYLIKTRGQQVTLSCSPISGHRSVSWYQQTPGQGLQFLFEYFSETQRNKGNFPGRFSGRQFSNSRSEMNVSTLELGDSALYLCASSTLAGGTDTQYFGPGTRLTVL.

The genes are TRBV2 and TRBJ2-5; either TRBD1 or TRBD2 may fit D (5 bases each). CDR3 length: 14 amino acids. V was clipped by 7 bases and J by 4 bases, with 16 bases between them. Looked up from germline, CDR1 is SNHLY and CDR2 is FYNNEI. The CDR3 bases are TGTGCCAGCAAGCTGGGACCGAAGATAGAGACCCAGTACTTC. Translating it yields CASKLGPKIETQYF.

This clonotype was counted at least ten times. The V gene is TRBV29-1, the J gene TRBJ2-2; D not resolved. Trimming took off 6 bases at V and 6 bases at J, with 11 bases between the two ends. There are 12 residues in the CDR3. Germline V gives CDR1 SQVTM, CDR2 ANQGSEA. The CDR3 loop is CSVAGYSGELFF. CDR3 nucleotide sequence: TGCAGCGTGGCCGGGTACTCCGGGGAGCTGTTTTTT.